These 22 T cell receptor beta chains share one sample of origin, sequenced in a study of T cell responses to AZD1222 COVID-19 vaccine. Clones were sequenced by immunoSEQ multiplex PCR, and TCRdb holds only the in-frame ones, with some missing. The data show fewer than 110,000 clones, with 75% to 95% seen just once and 45% held by the top ten. Sequenced material: peripheral blood, taken on day 0 of AZD1222 vaccination. The receptors derive from an adult in good health.

This chain uses TRBV7-8 with TRBJ2-5; possibly TRBD2 for D (6 bases). CDR3 size: 17 residues. Looked up from germline, CDR1 is SGHVS and CDR2 is FQNEAQ. V was shortened by 5 bases and J by 3 bases, with 22 bases between the two germline ends. In nucleotides, the CDR3 is TGTGCCAGCAGCCTAAGGGTGGGAGGTCCGGGTAAAGAGACCCAGTACTTC. Its translation: CASSLRVGGPGKETQYF.

This clone was seen a handful of times. V usage is TRBV12-3 or TRBV12-4 and J usage is TRBJ2-5; the D is unclear. Trimming stripped 5 bases from V and 5 bases from J, with 9 bases between. The length of the CDR3 is 12 residues. Here the CDR3 reads CASSLPGETQYF. CDR3 bases: TGTGCCAGCAGTCTCCCTGGGGAGACCCAGTACTTC.

This clone was found once. J is TRBJ2-2 and V is TRBV30; a possible D gene is TRBD2 (5 bases). Between the trimmed V and J ends, which lost 0 bases and 0 bases, there was a span of 8 bases. The CDR3 is 15 residues long. Per the germline V gene, CDR1 is GTSNPN and CDR2 is SVGIG (reference sequence). CDR3 amino acids: CAWSVRVSNTGELFF. Written as DNA, the CDR3 is TGTGCCTGGAGTGTGCGGGTTTCGAACACCGGGGAGCTGTTTTTT. The entire variable domain, with the rest obtained from reference TRBV30 and TRBJ2-2, is as follows: SQTIHQWPATLVQPVGSPLSLECTVEGTSNPNLYWYRQAAGRGLQLLFYSVGIGQISSEVPQNLSASRPQDRQFILSSKKLLLSDSGFYLCAWSVRVSNTGELFFGEGSRLTVL.

Concerning this clone itself: One end of the junction varies from germline; a read error may be responsible. V is TRBV12-5 and J is TRBJ2-5, with TRBD2 as a possible D gene (6 bases). The germline V gene encodes CDR1 LGHNT and CDR2 FRNRAP. The CDR3 has 14 residues. The CDR3 DNA reads TGTGCTAGTGGATTGGACTGGAGGGGAGAGACCCAGTACTTC. It translates to CASGLDWRGETQYF.

The V call is TRBV19, the J call TRBJ2-3, with D uncertain. The germline V and J ends were trimmed by 8 bases and 0 bases, with 15 bases remaining between them. The CDR3 length is 15 residues. Germline V gene data show CDR1 as LNHDA and CDR2 as SQIVND (reference sequence). CDR3 bases: TGTGCCAGTGGTCGACGGCCGCAGAGCACAGATACGCAGTATTTT. Translating it yields CASGRRPQSTDTQYF.

This chain uses TRBV5-1 with TRBJ2-7; TRBD1 is a possible D gene (5 bases). Trimming left V 0 bases short and J 2 bases short, with 9 bases between. CDR1 is SGHRS and CDR2 is YFSETQ in the germline V gene. This CDR3 has 14 amino acids. The CDR3 is CASSLELDTYEQYF. Here the CDR3 DNA reads TGCGCCAGCAGCTTGGAACTGGACACCTACGAGCAGTACTTC.

The chain is built from TRBV27 and TRBJ1-2; D perhaps matches TRBD1 (6 bases). With 2 bases removed from V and 1 base from J, the gap between germline ends came to 11 bases. Germline V gene sequence: CDR1 MNHEY, CDR2 SMNVEV (reference sequence). The CDR3 sequence is 15 residues long. The CDR3 spells CASSLGQSFNYGYTF. In DNA form, the CDR3 reads TGTGCCAGCAGTTTAGGACAGAGTTTTAACTATGGCTACACCTTC.

The CDR3 is CAISASGASNQPQHF. The CDR3 DNA reads TGTGCCATCAGTGCTTCCGGGGCTAGCAATCAGCCCCAGCATTTT. V and J are TRBV10-3 and TRBJ1-5; the D gene is possibly TRBD1 (5 bases). Per germline, CDR1 ENHRY and CDR2 SYGVKD. V shed 4 bases and J shed 0 bases, with 10 bases lying between them. This CDR3 is built from 15 residues.

The chain recombines TRBV7-2 with TRBJ2-7; 9 positions agree with TRBD1. CDR1 is SGHTA, CDR2 FQGNSA, per germline. This CDR3 is 14 amino acids long. V shed 3 bases, J shed 6 bases, and the junction held 6 bases outside the gene matches. The CDR3 DNA reads TGTGCCAGCAGCTTTGGGACAGGGCAAGGCGAGCAGTACTTC. Amino acids: CASSFGTGQGEQYF. Variable domain in full (rest from reference TRBV7-2 and TRBJ2-7): GAGVSQSPSNKVTEKGKDVELRCDPISGHTALYWYRQSLGQGLEFLIYFQGNSAPDKSGLPSDRFSAERTGGSVSTLTIQRTQQEDSAVYLCASSFGTGQGEQYFGPGTRLTVT.

The chain has TRBV5-1 and TRBJ2-5; perhaps TRBD2 as D (6 bases). The germline gives CDR1 SGHRS, CDR2 YFSETQ. V lost 4 bases and J lost 1, with 20 bases in between. The CDR3 contains 17 residues. The chain's CDR3 is CASSRASVQKTQETQYF. CDR3 bases: TGCGCCAGCAGCAGGGCTAGCGTACAGAAGACCCAAGAGACCCAGTACTTC. Full variable domain (remainder filled in from reference TRBV5-1 and TRBJ2-5): KAGVTQTPRYLIKTRGQQVTLSCSPISGHRSVSWYQQTPGQGLQFLFEYFSETQRNKGNFPGRFSGRQFSNSRSEMNVSTLELGDSALYLCASSRASVQKTQETQYFGPGTRLLVL.

This chain uses TRBV15 with TRBJ1-1; D is unresolved. From germline, CDR1 is LNHNV and CDR2 YYDKDF (reference sequence). The CDR3 runs 15 residues. The V and J ends lost 0 bases and 0 bases respectively, with 8 bases between them. The CDR3 spells CATSREAILNTEAFF. CDR3 sequence (DNA): TGTGCCACCAGCAGAGAGGCCATATTGAACACTGAAGCTTTCTTT.

In its sample, this clone was seen a few times. The J gene is TRBJ1-5, the V gene TRBV19, with 8 bases fitting TRBD1. The CDR3 has 17 amino acids. The germline CDR1 and CDR2 sequences are LNHDA and SQIVND (reference sequence). Unmatched junction bases numbered 13, after V lost 6 bases and J lost 3 bases. The CDR3: CASRWGDRGENNQPQHF. CDR3 DNA sequence: TGTGCCAGTAGATGGGGTGACAGGGGTGAGAACAATCAGCCCCAGCATTTT.

This clone has just one count. V and J are TRBV4-1 and TRBJ1-2; D remains unclear. Germline-derived CDR1 and CDR2 are MGHRA and YSYEKL. This CDR3 has 14 amino acids. Trimming cost V 3 bases and J 3 bases, with 11 bases left between them. The CDR3 is CASSHPHGYYGYTF. CDR3 nucleotides: TGCGCCAGCAGCCATCCCCATGGCTACTATGGCTACACCTTC.

The chain recombines TRBV28 with TRBJ1-2; a possible D gene is TRBD1 (5 bases). Germline lookup yields CDR1 MDHEN and CDR2 SYDVKM. Trimming removed 3 bases from V and 2 bases from J, with 10 bases in between. The CDR3 has 14 residues. CDR3 region: CASSLEGPNYGYTF. The DNA of the CDR3 is TGTGCCAGCAGTTTGGAGGGGCCGAACTATGGCTACACCTTC.

The V and J genes are TRBV28 and TRBJ1-4; tentatively, D is TRBD1 (5 bases). The CDR3 is made up of 15 amino acids. CDR1 and CDR2 from the germline V gene are MDHEN and SYDVKM. The germline V and J ends were trimmed by 5 bases and 5 bases, with 15 bases remaining between them. The CDR3 coding sequence is TGTGCCAGCAGTAGTTTTCGGGACCTGAATGAAAAACTGTTTTTT. It yields the protein CASSSFRDLNEKLFF.

J is TRBJ2-1 and V is TRBV15; no definite D call. V dropped 1 base and J dropped 4 bases, with 8 bases sitting between them. Germline V gives CDR1 LNHNV, CDR2 YYDKDF (reference sequence). The length of the CDR3 is 14 residues. The CDR3 DNA reads as TGTGCCACCAGCAGAGTAACACCTTACAATGAGCAGTTCTTC. This translates into CATSRVTPYNEQFF.

This clone was counted only a few times. At one end, the junction sequence differs from germline, possibly due to a read error. The genes are TRBV7-2 and TRBJ1-2; D might be TRBD1 (6 bases). CDR1 SGHTA and CDR2 FQGNSA come from the germline V gene. The CDR3 covers 16 residues. CDR3 sequence (DNA): TGTGCCAGCAGCCTAGCGAGAGGGGGGCTCTCCTATGGCTACACCTTC. Translated, it gives CASSLARGGLSYGYTF. Drawing the rest from reference TRBV7-2 and TRBJ1-2, the complete variable domain is GAGVSQSPSNKVTEKGKDVELRCDPISGHTALYWYRQSLGQGLEFLIYFQGNSAPDKSGLPSDRFSAERTGGSVSTLTIQRTQQEDSAVYLCASSLARGGLSYGYTFGSGTRLTVV.

V and J are TRBV6-2 or TRBV6-3 and TRBJ1-2, with D uncertain. The germline V gene has CDR1 MNHEY and CDR2 SVGEGT. The CDR3 has 13 residues. With 5 bases removed from V and 6 bases from J, the gap between germline ends came to 13 bases. The CDR3 is CASSRNLQNGYTF. The DNA for the CDR3 is TGTGCCAGCAGTAGGAACCTTCAGAATGGCTACACCTTC.

The chain uses TRBV6-2 or TRBV6-3 and TRBJ2-2; unclear D gene. V was clipped by 6 bases and J by 2 bases, with 13 bases between them. Per germline, CDR1 MNHEY and CDR2 SVGEGT. The CDR3 runs 15 residues. The CDR3 sequence is CASSRHDTNTGELFF. The DNA of the CDR3 is TGTGCCAGCAGCCGCCACGACACCAACACCGGGGAGCTGTTTTTT.

This rearrangement joins TRBV5-1 to TRBJ1-1; 9 bases agree with TRBD1. Germline CDR1 SGHRS, CDR2 YFSETQ. J lost 1 base, V lost 2 bases, and 3 bases had no gene match. This CDR3 has 15 amino acids. The CDR3 coding sequence is TGCGCCAGCAGCTTAACAGGGGGCCAGAACACTGAAGCTTTCTTT. This gives the protein CASSLTGGQNTEAFF. Complete variable domain (other parts from reference TRBV5-1 and TRBJ1-1): KAGVTQTPRYLIKTRGQQVTLSCSPISGHRSVSWYQQTPGQGLQFLFEYFSETQRNKGNFPGRFSGRQFSNSRSEMNVSTLELGDSALYLCASSLTGGQNTEAFFGQGTRLTVV.

The chain recombines TRBV28 with TRBJ2-2; the match to TRBD2 covers 7 bases. CDR1 MDHEN and CDR2 SYDVKM come from the germline V gene. This CDR3 contains 15 residues. V shed 3 bases and J 4 bases; nucleotides not matched to a gene: 5. The CDR3: CASSFPAGRTGELFF. The CDR3 nucleotides are TGTGCCAGCAGTTTTCCAGCGGGGCGCACCGGGGAGCTGTTTTTT.

The chain joins TRBV6-1 to TRBJ2-1; 11 bases agree with TRBD2. The J segment lost 15 bases and the V segment lost 2 bases, leaving 9 bases of the junction unmatched. Germline V gene sequence: CDR1 MNHNS, CDR2 SASEGT. The CDR3 has 14 residues. CDR3 sequence (DNA): TGTGCCAGCAGTGAATTTAGCGGGAGGGGGGTTGGGTTCTTC. It yields the protein CASSEFSGRGVGFF.